This T cell receptor (beta chain) was recorded in a study of T-cell memory formation after mild COVID-19 (TCRdb year 2021). Some background on the complete study: TCR sequence clusters from the two donors were largely donor specific. T-cell clones expanding and contracting after mild COVID-19 in two donors were tracked by longitudinal TCRalpha and TCRbeta repertoire sequencing. Two young, previously healthy adult volunteers, one female and one male, were included in the cohort. What the work shows at the level of the full study, not this receptor alone: SARS-CoV-2 specificity was not confirmed for the second-wave clones peaking on day 37. Contracting CD4+ clones appeared mostly in the CM and EM memory subsets, whereas CD8+ clones were enriched in EMRA. The study covered only two mild cases, and larger cohorts including severe cases with pre-infection samples were considered necessary. Some responding clones were found in pre-infection memory, which suggests that pre-existing cross-reactive memory T cells took part in the SARS-CoV-2 response. From day 15 to 85, contracting clones showed balanced CD4/CD8 phenotypes, whereas a second wave of clones that expanded from day 15 to 37 leaned towards CD4+.

V is cut by 2 bases and J by 2 bases, and the space between the germline ends is 7 bases. Taken from the germline V gene, the CDR1 and CDR2 loops are SGHRS and YFSETQ. Reading from cysteine to phenylalanine, the CDR3 counts 14 amino acids. Only the CDR3 part of the read is kept: 42 bases, read in frame from the first base. The data were produced on an Illumina NovaSeq 6000. TCRalpha and TCRbeta cDNA libraries were built by 5'RACE with constant-segment primers, adding sample barcodes and unique molecular identifiers. RNA was extracted from every sample with Trizol reagent. The libraries were amplified in two PCR steps, and the second step added a second sample barcode and Illumina TruSeq adapters. The libraries were sequenced on an Illumina NovaSeq using 2 x 150 bp paired-end reads. Per the authors' processing: Reads were demultiplexed and collapsed into UMI-guided consensus sequences with migec v1.2.7. With mixcr v2.1.11, UMI consensuses were aligned to TRA and TRB V and J templates and assembled into clonotypes. A clonotype was counted as expanded or contracted only when both edgeR and NoisET called the clonotype significant, with the noise models trained on biological replicates. For edgeR calls, a false discovery rate-adjusted p below 0.01 and a log2 fold-change threshold of 1 were applied. As an exploratory analysis of dynamics, max-normalized trajectories of the 1000 most abundant clonotypes were examined by PCA with hierarchical clustering. Separately sequenced CD4+ and CD8+ repertoires were used to assign the CD4 or CD8 phenotype of responding clones. TCRdb reanalyzed the raw reads on its own, using fastp at Q25 for trimming and MiXCR for clone calling, and kept in-frame beta chains. Rows merge per CDR3 protein into single entries with the most common DNA and genes. TCRdb assigned the V and J calls; the authors' analysis was not used. A total of a few hundred thousand distinct CDR3 sequences appear in this sample, around 15% of them only once. The top ten clonotypes cover roughly a fifth of the sample.

This clonotype was seen at least ten times. Its recognized antigen is unknown. Base quality data are lacking; no much larger clone is found one base away. Ficoll-Paque density gradient centrifugation was used to isolate PBMCs. The clonotype originates from a man between 18 and 35 years old who had mild COVID-19 (a few samples of this study predate the infection). The sample titles of this study are shuffled in the database, so cell type and time point are left out; the donor was told from shared clones. Sequenced sample: PBMCs or a T cell subset sorted from them (not recorded which). This receptor chain uses TRBV5-1 and TRBJ2-2, with a weak D call of TRBD2 (6 bases match). CDR3 sequence: CASSLGTNTGELFF. The nucleotide sequence is given as TGCGCCAGCAGCTTAGGGACTAACACCGGGGAGCTGTTTTTT.